This T cell receptor beta chain was obtained from a study of T cell responses to AZD1222 COVID-19 vaccine. The study's findings and limits: It was only five to seven AZD1222 recipients who were seropositive at baseline.

About this clone: What it recognizes is unknown.

The protocol was immunoSEQ multiplex PCR, while the TCRdb copy is restricted to in-frame clones and leaves out a portion. This table has about 140,000 clones, approximately 85% appearing once. This TCR derives from an adult in good health. The material was peripheral blood, obtained on day 0 of AZD1222 vaccination.

The CDR3 DNA reads TGTGCCAGCTCGACTCAAGGTTCTGGGGCCAACGTCCTGACTTTC. Its protein product is CASSTQGSGANVLTF. The chain recombines TRBV18 with TRBJ2-6; unclear D gene. Trimming took off 6 bases at V and 1 base at J, with 10 bases between the two ends. The CDR3 totals 15 residues. Germline loops: CDR1 KGHSH, CDR2 LQKENI. The variable domain in full, with the rest retrieved from reference TRBV18 and TRBJ2-6, is NAGVMQNPRHLVRRRGQEARLRCSPMKGHSHVYWYRQLPEEGLKFMVYLQKENIIDESGMPKERFSAEFPKEGPSILRIQQVVRGDSAAYFCASSTQGSGANVLTFGAGSRLTVL.